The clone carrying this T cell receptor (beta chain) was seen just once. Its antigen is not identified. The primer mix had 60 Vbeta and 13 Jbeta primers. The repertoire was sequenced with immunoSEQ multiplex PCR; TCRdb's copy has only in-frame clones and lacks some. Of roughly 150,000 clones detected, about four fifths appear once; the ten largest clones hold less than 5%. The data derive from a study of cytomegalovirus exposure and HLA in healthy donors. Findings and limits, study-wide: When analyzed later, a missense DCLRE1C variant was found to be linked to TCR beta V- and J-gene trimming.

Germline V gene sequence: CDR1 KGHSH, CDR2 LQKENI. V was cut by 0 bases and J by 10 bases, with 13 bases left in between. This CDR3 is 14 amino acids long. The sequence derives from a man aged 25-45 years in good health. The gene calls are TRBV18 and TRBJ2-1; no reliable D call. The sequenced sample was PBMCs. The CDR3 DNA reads TGTGCCAGCTCACCACCTAGCCTTGGCGGCGAGCAGTTCTTC. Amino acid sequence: CASSPPSLGGEQFF.